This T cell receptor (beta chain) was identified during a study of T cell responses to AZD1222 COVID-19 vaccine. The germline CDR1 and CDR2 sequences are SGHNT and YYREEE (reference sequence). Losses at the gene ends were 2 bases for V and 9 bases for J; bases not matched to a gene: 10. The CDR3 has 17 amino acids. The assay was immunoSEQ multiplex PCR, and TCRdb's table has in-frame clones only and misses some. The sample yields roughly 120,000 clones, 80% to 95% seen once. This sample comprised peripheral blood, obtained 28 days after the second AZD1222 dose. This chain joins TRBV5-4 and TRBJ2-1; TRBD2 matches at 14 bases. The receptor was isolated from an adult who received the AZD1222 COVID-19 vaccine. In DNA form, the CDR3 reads TGTGCCAGCAGCTTATTCGGGACTAGCGGGAGTATCGGTGAGCAGTTCTTC. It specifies CASSLFGTSGSIGEQFF.